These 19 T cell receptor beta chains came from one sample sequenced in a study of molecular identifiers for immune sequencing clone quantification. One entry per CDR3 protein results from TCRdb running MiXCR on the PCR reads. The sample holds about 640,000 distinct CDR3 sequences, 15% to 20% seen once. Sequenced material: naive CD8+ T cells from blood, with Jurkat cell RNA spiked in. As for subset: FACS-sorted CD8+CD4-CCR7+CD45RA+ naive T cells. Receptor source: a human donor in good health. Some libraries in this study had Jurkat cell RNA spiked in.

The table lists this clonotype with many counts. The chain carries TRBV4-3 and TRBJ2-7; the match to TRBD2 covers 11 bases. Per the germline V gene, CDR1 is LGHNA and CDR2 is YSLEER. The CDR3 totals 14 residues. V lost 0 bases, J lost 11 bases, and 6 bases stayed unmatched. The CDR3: CASSQDLTSGAEYF. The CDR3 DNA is TGCGCCAGCAGCCAAGATCTGACTAGCGGGGCGGAGTACTTC.

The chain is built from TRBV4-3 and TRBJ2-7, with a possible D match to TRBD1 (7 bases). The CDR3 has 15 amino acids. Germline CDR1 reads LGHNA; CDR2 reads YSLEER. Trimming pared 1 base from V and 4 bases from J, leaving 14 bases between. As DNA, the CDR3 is TGCGCCAGCAGCCAAGGTGGCAGGGGGGTTTACGAGCAGTACTTC. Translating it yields CASSQGGRGVYEQYF.

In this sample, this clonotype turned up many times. The CDR3 reads CASSWGEGTEAFF. Written as DNA, the CDR3 is TGTGCCAGCAGTTGGGGGGAGGGGACTGAAGCTTTCTTT. This sequence joins TRBV28 and TRBJ1-1; tentatively, D is TRBD1 (5 bases). Trimming removed 4 bases at V and 5 bases at J, with 11 bases between. This CDR3 spans 13 amino acids. Germline V gene lookup returns CDR1 MDHEN and CDR2 SYDVKM.

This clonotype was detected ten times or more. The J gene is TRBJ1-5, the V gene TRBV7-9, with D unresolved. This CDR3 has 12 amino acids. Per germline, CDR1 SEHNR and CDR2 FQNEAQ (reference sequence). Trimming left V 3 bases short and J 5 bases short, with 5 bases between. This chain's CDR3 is CASSFADQPQHF. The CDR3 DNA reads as TGTGCCAGCAGCTTTGCCGATCAGCCCCAGCATTTT. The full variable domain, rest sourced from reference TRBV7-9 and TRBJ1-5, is DTGVSQNPRHKITKRGQNVTFRCDPISEHNRLYWYRQTLGQGPEFLTYFQNEAQLEKSRLLSDRFSAERPKGSFSTLEIQRTEQGDSAMYLCASSFADQPQHFGDGTRLSIL.

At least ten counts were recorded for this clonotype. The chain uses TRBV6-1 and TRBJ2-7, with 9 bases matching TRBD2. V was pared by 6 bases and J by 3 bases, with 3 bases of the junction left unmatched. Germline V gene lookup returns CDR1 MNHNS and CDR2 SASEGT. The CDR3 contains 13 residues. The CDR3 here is CASRLAGLYEQYF. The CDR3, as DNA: TGTGCCAGCAGACTAGCGGGCCTCTACGAGCAGTACTTC.

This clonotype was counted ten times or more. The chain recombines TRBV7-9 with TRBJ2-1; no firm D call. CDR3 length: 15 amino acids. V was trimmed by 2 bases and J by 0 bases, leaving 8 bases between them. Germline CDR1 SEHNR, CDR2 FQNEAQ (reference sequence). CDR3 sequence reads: CASSLLWGSYNEQFF. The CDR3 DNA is TGTGCCAGCAGCTTATTGTGGGGCTCCTACAATGAGCAGTTCTTC.

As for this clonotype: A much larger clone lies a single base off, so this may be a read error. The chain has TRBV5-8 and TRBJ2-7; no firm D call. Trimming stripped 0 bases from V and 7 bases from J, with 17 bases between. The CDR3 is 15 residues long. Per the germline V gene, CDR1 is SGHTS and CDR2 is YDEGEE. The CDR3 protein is CASSLDAGSSREQYF. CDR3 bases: TGTGCCAGCAGCTTGGATGCCGGCAGCTCTCGGGAGCAGTACTTC. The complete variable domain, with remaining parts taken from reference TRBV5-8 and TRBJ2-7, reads EAGVTQSPTHLIKTRGQQATLRCSPISGHTSVYWYQQALGLGLQFLLWYDEGEERNRGNFPPRFSGRQFPNYSSELNVNALELEDSALYLCASSLDAGSSREQYFGPGTRLTVT.

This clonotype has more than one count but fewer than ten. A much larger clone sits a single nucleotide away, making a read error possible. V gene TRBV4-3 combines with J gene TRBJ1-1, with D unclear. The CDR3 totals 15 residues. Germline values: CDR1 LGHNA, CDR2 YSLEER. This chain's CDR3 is CAGSQDIGRYTEAFF. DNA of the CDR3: TGCGCCGGCAGCCAAGATATCGGCCGGTACACTGAAGCTTTCTTT.

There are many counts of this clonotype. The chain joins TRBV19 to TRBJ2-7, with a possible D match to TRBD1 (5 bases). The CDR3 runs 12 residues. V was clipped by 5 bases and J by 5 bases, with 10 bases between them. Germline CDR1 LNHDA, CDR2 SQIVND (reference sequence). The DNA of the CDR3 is TGTGCCAGTAGTCCAGGGATGAACGAGCAGTACTTC. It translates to CASSPGMNEQYF.

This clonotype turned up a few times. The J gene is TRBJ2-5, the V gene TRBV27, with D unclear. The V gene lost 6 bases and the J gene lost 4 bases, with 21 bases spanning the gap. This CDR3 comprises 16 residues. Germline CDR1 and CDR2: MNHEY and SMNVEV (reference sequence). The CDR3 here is CASSSRLGRQGETQYF. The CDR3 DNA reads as TGTGCCAGCAGCTCCCGCCTCGGACGCCAAGGAGAGACCCAGTACTTC.

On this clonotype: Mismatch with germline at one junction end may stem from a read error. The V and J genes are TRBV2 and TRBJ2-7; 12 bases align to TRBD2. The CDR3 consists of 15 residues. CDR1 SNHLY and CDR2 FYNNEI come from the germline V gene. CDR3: CASSEGTSGIYERYF. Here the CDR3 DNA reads TGTGCCAGCAGTGAAGGGACTAGCGGGATCTACGAGCGGTACTTC.

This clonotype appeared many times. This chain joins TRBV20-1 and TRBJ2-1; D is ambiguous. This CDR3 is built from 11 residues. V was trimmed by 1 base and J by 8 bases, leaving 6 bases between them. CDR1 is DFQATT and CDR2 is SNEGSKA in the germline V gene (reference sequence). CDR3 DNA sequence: TGCAGTGCTAGAGGGGGTGATGAGCAGTTCTTC. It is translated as CSARGGDEQFF.

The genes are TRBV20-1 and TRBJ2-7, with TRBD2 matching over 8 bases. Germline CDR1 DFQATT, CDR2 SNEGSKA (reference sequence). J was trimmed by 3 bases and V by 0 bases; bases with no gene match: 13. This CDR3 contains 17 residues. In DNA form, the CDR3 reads TGCAGTGCTAGAGACCTGGAGGCGGGACTAGTCGTCTACGAGCAGTACTTC. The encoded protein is CSARDLEAGLVVYEQYF.

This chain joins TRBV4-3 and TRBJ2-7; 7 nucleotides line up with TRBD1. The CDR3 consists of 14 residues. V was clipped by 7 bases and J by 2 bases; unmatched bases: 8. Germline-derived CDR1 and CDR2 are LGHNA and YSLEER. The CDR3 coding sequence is TGCGCCAGCATACAGGGCAGGGGGACCTACGAGCAGTACTTC. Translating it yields CASIQGRGTYEQYF.

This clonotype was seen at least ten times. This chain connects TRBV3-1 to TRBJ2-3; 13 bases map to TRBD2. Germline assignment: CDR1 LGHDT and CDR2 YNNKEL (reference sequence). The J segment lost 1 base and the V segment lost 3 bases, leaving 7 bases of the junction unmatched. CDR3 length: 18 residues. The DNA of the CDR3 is TGTGCCAGCAGCCACGGACTAGCGGGGGTTCGTGGCACAGATACGCAGTATTTT. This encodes CASSHGLAGVRGTDTQYF.

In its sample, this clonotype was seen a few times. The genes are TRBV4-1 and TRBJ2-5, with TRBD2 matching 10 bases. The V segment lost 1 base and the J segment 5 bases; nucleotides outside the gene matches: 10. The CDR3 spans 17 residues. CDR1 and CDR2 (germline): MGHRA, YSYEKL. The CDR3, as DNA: TGCGCCAGCAGCCAAGCAGTGGCTAGCGGGAGCGGGGAGACCCAGTACTTC. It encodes CASSQAVASGSGETQYF.

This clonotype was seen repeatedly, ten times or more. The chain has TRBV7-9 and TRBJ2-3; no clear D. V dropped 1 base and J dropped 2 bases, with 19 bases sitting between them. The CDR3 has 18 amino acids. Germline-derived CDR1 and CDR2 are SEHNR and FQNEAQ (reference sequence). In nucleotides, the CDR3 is TGTGCCAGCAGCTTAGAAGAGGTCGGCGGAGATCCCACAGATACGCAGTATTTT. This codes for CASSLEEVGGDPTDTQYF.

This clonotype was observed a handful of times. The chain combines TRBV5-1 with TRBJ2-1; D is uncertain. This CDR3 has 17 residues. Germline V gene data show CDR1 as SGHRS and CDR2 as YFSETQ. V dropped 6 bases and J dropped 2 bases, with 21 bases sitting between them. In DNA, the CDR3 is TGCGCCAGCACCCTATTAGTTGGGCGCTCCGCCTACAATGAGCAGTTCTTC. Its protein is CASTLLVGRSAYNEQFF. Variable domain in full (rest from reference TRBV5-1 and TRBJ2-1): KAGVTQTPRYLIKTRGQQVTLSCSPISGHRSVSWYQQTPGQGLQFLFEYFSETQRNKGNFPGRFSGRQFSNSRSEMNVSTLELGDSALYLCASTLLVGRSAYNEQFFGPGTRLTVL.

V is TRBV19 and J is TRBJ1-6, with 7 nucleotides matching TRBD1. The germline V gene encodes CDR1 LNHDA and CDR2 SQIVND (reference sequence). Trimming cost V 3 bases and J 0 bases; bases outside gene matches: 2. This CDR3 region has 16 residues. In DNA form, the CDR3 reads TGTGCCAGTAGTATGGGACAGAGCTCCTATAATTCACCCCTCCACTTT. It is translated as CASSMGQSSYNSPLHF.